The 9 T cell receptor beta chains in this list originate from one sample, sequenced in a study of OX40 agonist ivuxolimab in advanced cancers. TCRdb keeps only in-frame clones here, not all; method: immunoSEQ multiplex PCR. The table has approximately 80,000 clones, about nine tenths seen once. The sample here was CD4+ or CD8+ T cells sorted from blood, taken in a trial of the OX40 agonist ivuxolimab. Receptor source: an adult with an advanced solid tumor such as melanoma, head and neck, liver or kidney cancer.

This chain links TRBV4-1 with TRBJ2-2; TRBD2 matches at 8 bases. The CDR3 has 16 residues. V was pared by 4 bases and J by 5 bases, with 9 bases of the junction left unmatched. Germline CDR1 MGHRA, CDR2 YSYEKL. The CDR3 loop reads CASSPALSGSTGELFF. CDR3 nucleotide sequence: TGCGCCAGCAGCCCTGCTCTCAGCGGGAGTACCGGGGAGCTGTTTTTT.

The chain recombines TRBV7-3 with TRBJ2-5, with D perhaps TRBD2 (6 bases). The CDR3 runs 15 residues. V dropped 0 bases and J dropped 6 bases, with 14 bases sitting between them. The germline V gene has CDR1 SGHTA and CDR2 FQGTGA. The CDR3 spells CASSLTSGGLQTQYF. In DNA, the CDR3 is TGTGCCAGCAGCTTAACTTCTGGGGGGTTGCAGACCCAGTACTTC.

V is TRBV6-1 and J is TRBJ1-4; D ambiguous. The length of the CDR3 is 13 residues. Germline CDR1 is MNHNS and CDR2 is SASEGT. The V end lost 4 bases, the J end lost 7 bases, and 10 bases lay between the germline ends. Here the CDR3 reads CASSVRYFEKLFF. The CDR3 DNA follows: TGTGCCAGCAGTGTAAGGTATTTTGAAAAACTGTTTTTT.

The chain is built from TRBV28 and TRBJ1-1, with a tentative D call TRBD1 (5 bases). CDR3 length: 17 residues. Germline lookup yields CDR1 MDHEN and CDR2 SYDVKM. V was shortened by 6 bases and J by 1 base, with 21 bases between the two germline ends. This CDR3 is CASRSIVGGEGNTEAFF. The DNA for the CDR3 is TGTGCCAGCAGATCTATCGTGGGGGGGGAAGGGAACACTGAAGCTTTCTTT.

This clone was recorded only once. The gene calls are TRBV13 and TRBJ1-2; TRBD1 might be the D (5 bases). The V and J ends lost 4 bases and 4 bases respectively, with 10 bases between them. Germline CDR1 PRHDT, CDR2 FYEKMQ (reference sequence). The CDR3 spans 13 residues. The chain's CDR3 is CASSSDTFYGYTF. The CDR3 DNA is TGTGCCAGCAGCTCGGACACCTTCTATGGCTACACCTTC.

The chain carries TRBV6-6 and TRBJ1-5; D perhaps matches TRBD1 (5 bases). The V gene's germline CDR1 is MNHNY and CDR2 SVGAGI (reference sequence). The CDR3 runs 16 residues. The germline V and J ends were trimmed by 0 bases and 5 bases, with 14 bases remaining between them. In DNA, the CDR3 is TGTGCCAGCAGTTACTCGAATATTTTCAGGGATCAGCCCCAGCATTTT. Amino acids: CASSYSNIFRDQPQHF.

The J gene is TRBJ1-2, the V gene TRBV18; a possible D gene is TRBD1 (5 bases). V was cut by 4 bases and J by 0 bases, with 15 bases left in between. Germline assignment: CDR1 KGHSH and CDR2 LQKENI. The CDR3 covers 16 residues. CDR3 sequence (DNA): TGTGCCAGCTCACAGGCCAGGGCCCCTTCTAACTATGGCTACACCTTC. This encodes CASSQARAPSNYGYTF.

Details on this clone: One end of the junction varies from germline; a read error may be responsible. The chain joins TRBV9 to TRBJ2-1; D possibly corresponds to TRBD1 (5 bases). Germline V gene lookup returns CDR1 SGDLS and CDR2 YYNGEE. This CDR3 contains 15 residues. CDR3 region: CASSRNRNSYNGQFF. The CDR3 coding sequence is TGTGCCAGCAGCCGGAACAGGAACTCCTACAATGGGCAGTTCTTC.

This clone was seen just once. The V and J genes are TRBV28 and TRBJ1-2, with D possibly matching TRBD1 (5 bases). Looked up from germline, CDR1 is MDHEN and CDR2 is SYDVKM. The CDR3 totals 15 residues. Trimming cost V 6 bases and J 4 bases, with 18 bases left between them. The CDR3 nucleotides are TGTGCCAGCAGCATTGGGGGGAGTTCGGGCTATGGCTACACCTTC. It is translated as CASSIGGSSGYGYTF.